This TCR beta chain was found in a study of shared clonotypes between healthy human individuals. Looking at the study overall: A donor's plate count was three for CD4 naive and three for CD4 memory; CD8 naive had two and CD8 memory one.

The count of this clone is one. Generated by immunoSEQ multiplex PCR, the TCRdb table keeps only in-frame clones and is missing some. The sample yields almost 750,000 clones, approximately 77% seen once. The specimen was memory CD4+ T cells sorted from blood. Subset of the sample: CD45RA-negative fraction. The sequence was obtained from a woman in her thirties in good health.

DNA of the CDR3: TGTGCCAGCAGCAAGTTATCTACGCCAGGGGATAATGGCTACACCTTC. This sequence encodes CASSKLSTPGDNGYTF. V usage is TRBV7-2 and J usage is TRBJ1-2; TRBD1 might be the D (6 bases). The CDR3 is made up of 16 amino acids. Trimming removed 5 bases at V and 6 bases at J, with 22 bases between. CDR1 SGHTA and CDR2 FQGNSA come from the germline V gene.